This T cell receptor beta chain was sequenced for a study of CD8 T cells in ankylosing spondylitis. Study-level results: Seemingly distinctive of ankylosing spondylitis blood was a TCR beta motif formed by eight highly homologous variants.

TCRdb reprocessed the 5' RACE reads via MiXCR and lists one record per CDR3 protein. The table shows about 450,000 distinct CDR3 sequences, with about 24% occurring only once. Notes on this clonotype: The target antigen is unknown.

The origin of this receptor is a male donor with ankylosing spondylitis. Sequenced: blood, either unsorted or a sorted T cell fraction (not recorded which).

CDR3 protein: CASSLGISGEGHNEQFF. The CDR3 bases are TGTGCCAGCAGCTTGGGTATCTCGGGGGAGGGACACAATGAGCAGTTCTTC. The V and J genes are TRBV5-5 and TRBJ2-1, with 7 bases identical to TRBD2. The junction had 11 bases not matched to a gene; V was cut back by 0 bases and J by 5 bases. CDR1 is SGHKS and CDR2 is YYEKEE in the germline V gene (reference sequence). The CDR3 is made up of 17 amino acids.